The 24 T cell receptor beta chains given below trace back to one sample, sequenced in a study of cytomegalovirus exposure and HLA in healthy donors. 60 Vbeta and 13 Jbeta primers were used in PCR. Generated by immunoSEQ multiplex PCR, the TCRdb table keeps only in-frame clones and is missing some. The table lists roughly 130,000 clones, about 80% of them singletons. Source material: PBMCs. The origin of the receptors is a male donor in good health and CMV-seropositive.

This clone was found a few times. The V gene is TRBV9, the J gene TRBJ2-7; 10 bases match TRBD2. The CDR3 extends over 15 amino acids. Germline V gene sequence: CDR1 SGDLS, CDR2 YYNGEE. V was pared by 4 bases and J by 1 base, with 5 bases of the junction left unmatched. Written as DNA, the CDR3 is TGTGCCAGCAGCCCATTGACTAGCGGGTCCTACGAGCAGTACTTC. This translates into CASSPLTSGSYEQYF.

V gene TRBV13 combines with J gene TRBJ1-6, with D possibly being TRBD1 (5 bases). This CDR3 has 16 residues. Trimming shortened V by 5 bases and J by 4 bases, and 15 bases separated the two germline ends. The germline V gene has CDR1 PRHDT and CDR2 FYEKMQ (reference sequence). The CDR3 is CASSGGGDRYNSPLHF. The CDR3 DNA follows: TGTGCCAGCAGCGGGGGGGGAGACAGATATAATTCACCCCTCCACTTT.

J is TRBJ1-2 and V is TRBV9, with D possibly TRBD1 on 6 matching bases. The CDR3 totals 12 residues. The V gene's germline CDR1 is SGDLS and CDR2 YYNGEE. V shed 7 bases and J shed 8 bases, with 15 bases lying between them. CDR3 residues: CASGAGGNGYTF. For the CDR3, the DNA is TGTGCCAGCGGGGCGGGGGGCAACGGCTACACCTTC.

The chain combines TRBV16 with TRBJ2-3, with 10 bases fitting TRBD1. This CDR3 region has 15 residues. Trimming at V came to 3 bases and at J to 5 bases, leaving 5 bases not matched to a gene. Per the germline V gene, CDR1 is KGHSY and CDR2 is FQNENV. CDR3 residues: CASSHPGQGIDTQYF. The CDR3 DNA follows: TGTGCCAGCAGCCACCCGGGACAGGGGATAGATACGCAGTATTTT.

The chain carries TRBV5-1 and TRBJ1-2; 10 bases are shared with TRBD1. The CDR3 runs to 18 residues. With V trimmed by 4 bases and J by 2 bases, 14 bases remained unmatched. CDR1 and CDR2 (germline): SGHRS, YFSETQ. The CDR3 loop reads CASSARWLGTGENYGYTF. CDR3 nucleotides: TGCGCCAGCAGCGCAAGGTGGTTGGGGACAGGGGAGAACTATGGCTACACCTTC.

V gene TRBV27 combines with J gene TRBJ2-7, with 8 nucleotides matching TRBD2. This CDR3 contains 16 residues. From germline, CDR1 is MNHEY and CDR2 SMNVEV (reference sequence). The junction had 13 bases not matched to a gene; V was cut back by 6 bases and J by 3 bases. In nucleotides, the CDR3 is TGTGCCAGCAGACCAATTAGCGAAAGCGGGGGCTACGAGCAGTACTTC. Its translation: CASRPISESGGYEQYF.

This clone occurred once. The rearrangement uses TRBV9 and TRBJ2-1; 14 bases line up with TRBD2. The length of the CDR3 is 15 residues. V dropped 3 bases and J dropped 6; count of bases not matched to a gene: 2. Germline V gene data show CDR1 as SGDLS and CDR2 as YYNGEE. The CDR3 coding sequence is TGTGCCAGCAGCGGGGGACTAGCGGGAGTCAATGAGCAGTTCTTC. It codes for CASSGGLAGVNEQFF.

The chain combines TRBV19 with TRBJ2-1; TRBD2 might be the D (6 bases). V lost 4 bases and J 3 bases, leaving 19 bases between the germline ends. CDR3 size: 17 residues. CDR1 is LNHDA, CDR2 SQIVND, per germline (reference sequence). The CDR3 DNA reads TGTGCCAGTAGTAACAAAGTCGGGGGATTATACTACAATGAGCAGTTCTTC. This codes for CASSNKVGGLYYNEQFF.

V usage is TRBV6-5 and J usage is TRBJ1-2; D is undetermined. The CDR3 runs 14 residues. The germline gives CDR1 MNHEY, CDR2 SVGAGI. V lost 5 bases, J lost 0 bases, and 10 bases lay in between. The CDR3 DNA sequence: TGTGCCAGCAGTGGAGACGCAACTAACTATGGCTACACCTTC. Residues: CASSGDATNYGYTF.

Here the CDR3 DNA reads TGCGCCAGCAGCGCAGGTCAGTTAGCAGATACGCAGTATTTT. It yields the protein CASSAGQLADTQYF. The chain couples TRBV5-1 to TRBJ2-3; no clear D gene. CDR1 SGHRS and CDR2 YFSETQ come from the germline V gene. Trimming pared 4 bases from V and 4 bases from J, leaving 13 bases between. This CDR3 has 14 amino acids.

The chain employs TRBV6-5 and TRBJ1-1, with D perhaps TRBD1 (6 bases). Trimming removed 4 bases from V and 1 base from J, with 10 bases in between. Germline V gene lookup returns CDR1 MNHEY and CDR2 SVGAGI. The CDR3 runs to 14 residues. The CDR3 spells CASSSRTANTEAFF. The CDR3 nucleotides are TGTGCCAGCAGTTCAAGGACAGCGAACACTGAAGCTTTCTTT.

The J gene is TRBJ2-1, the V gene TRBV5-1; D is uncertain. The CDR3 contains 14 residues. CDR1 and CDR2 (germline): SGHRS, YFSETQ. Trimming took off 2 bases at V and 13 bases at J, with 19 bases between the two ends. The CDR3 reads CASSLDDTAKRQFF. The CDR3 nucleotides are TGCGCCAGCAGCTTAGACGACACGGCAAAAAGACAGTTCTTC.

The chain recombines TRBV18 with TRBJ2-7; 7 nucleotides line up with TRBD1. CDR3 length equals 14 residues. Trimming cost V 3 bases and J 6 bases; bases outside gene matches: 8. Looked up from germline, CDR1 is KGHSH and CDR2 is LQKENI. The CDR3 spells CASSPSTGEGEQYF. CDR3 bases: TGTGCCAGCTCACCGAGCACAGGGGAAGGCGAGCAGTACTTC.

The rearrangement links TRBV10-2 to TRBJ2-7; D is uncertain. Germline CDR1 and CDR2: WSHSY and SAAADI. V was pared by 2 bases and J by 2 bases, with 13 bases between. This CDR3 has 15 residues. The CDR3 loop reads CASSEVTGSPYEQYF. In nucleotides, the CDR3 is TGCGCCAGCAGTGAGGTAACCGGGTCCCCCTACGAGCAGTACTTC.

CDR3 sequence (DNA): TGTGCCAGCACCCTCAGCCTGACAGGGAACTACGAGCAGTACTTC. Protein: CASTLSLTGNYEQYF. The chain employs TRBV7-2 and TRBJ2-5; TRBD1 agrees at 7 bases. The end of the DNA is better explained by TRBJ2-7, so the J call may be wrong. The CDR3 spans 15 residues. Germline V gene lookup returns CDR1 SGHTA and CDR2 FQGNSA.

The chain employs TRBV14 and TRBJ2-5; 10 positions match TRBD2. Per the germline V gene, CDR1 is SGHDN and CDR2 is FVKESK. This CDR3 has 14 residues. V was pared by 6 bases and J by 3 bases, with 4 bases of the junction left unmatched. CDR3 DNA: TGTGCCAGCAGTACCCTAGCGGGGGAAGAGACCCAGTACTTC. It yields the protein CASSTLAGEETQYF.

The chain employs TRBV18 and TRBJ2-7; a weak D match, TRBD1 (6 bases). V was pared by 0 bases and J by 5 bases, with 11 bases between. The CDR3 contains 14 residues. Germline V gives CDR1 KGHSH, CDR2 LQKENI. CDR3 protein: CASSPPGRGDEQYF. DNA for the CDR3: TGTGCCAGCTCACCACCTGGCAGGGGCGACGAGCAGTACTTC.

A remark on this clone: Relative to the germline gene, one junction end is altered; a read error may explain this. The CDR3 DNA is TGTTCCAGCAGCCCCCAGGGGGCCTCTGGAAACACCATATATTTT. Translated: CSSSPQGASGNTIYF. This rearrangement joins TRBV7-9 to TRBJ1-3; 8 nucleotides line up with TRBD1. Looked up from germline, CDR1 is SEHNR and CDR2 is FQNEAQ (reference sequence). The CDR3 has 15 amino acids. The full variable domain, completed using reference TRBV7-9 and TRBJ1-3, is DTGVSQNPRHKITKRGQNVTFRCDPISEHNRLYWYRQTLGQGPEFLTYFQNEAQLEKSRLLSDRFSAERPKGSFSTLEIQRTEQGDSAMYLCSSSPQGASGNTIYFGEGSWLTVV.

The chain has TRBV19 and TRBJ1-1; D may be TRBD1 (6 bases). Trimming cost V 5 bases and J 6 bases, with 16 bases left between them. Germline V gives CDR1 LNHDA, CDR2 SQIVND (reference sequence). This CDR3 has 14 amino acids. The CDR3: CASSPPGDSAEAFF. In nucleotides, the CDR3 is TGTGCCAGTAGTCCTCCAGGGGATAGCGCTGAAGCTTTCTTT.

The CDR3 DNA follows: TGTGCCAGCAGTTTGGGGGGAGGGGCCAACGTCCTGACTTTC. Encoded protein: CASSLGGGANVLTF. The chain couples TRBV28 to TRBJ2-6; possible D gene TRBD2, 6 bases. Trimming removed 3 bases at V and 4 bases at J, with 7 bases between. Germline assignment: CDR1 MDHEN and CDR2 SYDVKM. The CDR3 sequence is 14 residues long.

This chain uses TRBV9 with TRBJ1-5; D is uncertain. The V gene lost 2 bases and the J gene lost 6 bases, with 9 bases spanning the gap. Germline assignment: CDR1 SGDLS and CDR2 YYNGEE. CDR3 length: 13 amino acids. The CDR3 protein is CASSVSPGQPQHF. The CDR3 DNA reads as TGTGCCAGCAGCGTTAGTCCGGGTCAGCCCCAGCATTTT.

This clone showed up just once. The chain uses TRBV6-4 and TRBJ2-2, with a weak D call TRBD1 (5 bases). V was trimmed by 8 bases and J by 0 bases, leaving 10 bases between them. From germline, CDR1 is MRHNA and CDR2 SNTAGT. The CDR3 totals 14 residues. CDR3 protein: CASRTGSNTGELFF. The CDR3 bases are TGTGCCAGCCGAACAGGTTCGAACACCGGGGAGCTGTTTTTT.

The chain joins TRBV14 to TRBJ2-2; 9 bases match TRBD2. Germline assignment: CDR1 SGHDN and CDR2 FVKESK. The junction had 16 bases not matched to a gene; V was cut back by 1 base and J by 13 bases. CDR3 length equals 17 residues. The CDR3 DNA is TGTGCCAGCAGCCAAGGAAGGACTAGCGACCATCTACTGGGGCTGTTTTTT. Its protein product is CASSQGRTSDHLLGLFF.

The chain has TRBV7-9 and TRBJ1-4; 7 nucleotides align to TRBD1. CDR3 length: 15 residues. V was pared by 0 bases and J by 7 bases, with 5 bases of the junction left unmatched. CDR1 and CDR2 (germline): SEHNR, FQNEAQ (reference sequence). As DNA, the CDR3 is TGTGCCAGCAGCTTAGCTTCGACAGGGAGTGAAAAACTGTTTTTT. As protein: CASSLASTGSEKLFF.